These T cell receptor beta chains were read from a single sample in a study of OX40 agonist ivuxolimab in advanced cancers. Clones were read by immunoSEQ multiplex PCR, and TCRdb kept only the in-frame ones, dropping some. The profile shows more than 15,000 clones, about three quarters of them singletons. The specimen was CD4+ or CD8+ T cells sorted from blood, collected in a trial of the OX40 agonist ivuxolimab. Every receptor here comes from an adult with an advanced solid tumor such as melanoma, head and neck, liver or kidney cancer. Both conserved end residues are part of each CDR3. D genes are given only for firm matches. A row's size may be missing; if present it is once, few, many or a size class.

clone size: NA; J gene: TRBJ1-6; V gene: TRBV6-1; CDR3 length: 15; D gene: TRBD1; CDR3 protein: CASWDRVMGNSPLHF; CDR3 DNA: TGTGCCAGCTGGGACAGGGTAATGGGTAATTCACCCCTCCACTTT
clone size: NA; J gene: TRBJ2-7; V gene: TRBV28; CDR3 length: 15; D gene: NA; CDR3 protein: CASRRGHGWGYEQYF; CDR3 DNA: TGTGCCAGCAGACGGGGACACGGCTGGGGGTACGAGCAGTACTTC
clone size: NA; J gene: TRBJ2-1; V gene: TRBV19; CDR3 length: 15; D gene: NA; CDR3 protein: CASSINGGPVNEQFF; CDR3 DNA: TGTGCCAGTAGTATCAACGGGGGGCCTGTCAATGAGCAGTTCTTC
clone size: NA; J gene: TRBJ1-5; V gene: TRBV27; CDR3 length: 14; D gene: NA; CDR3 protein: CATSLGGLGQPQHF; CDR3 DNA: TGTGCCACCTCCCTGGGGGGGCTAGGGCAGCCCCAGCATTTT
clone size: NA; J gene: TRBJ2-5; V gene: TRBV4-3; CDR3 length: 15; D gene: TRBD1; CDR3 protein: CASSRRQGAQETQYF; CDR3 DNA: TGCGCCAGCAGCCGCCGACAGGGGGCCCAAGAGACCCAGTACTTC
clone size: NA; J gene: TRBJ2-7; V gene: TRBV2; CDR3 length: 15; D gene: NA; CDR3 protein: CASSELSASAGEQYF; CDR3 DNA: TGTGCCAGCAGTGAACTATCTGCTAGCGCAGGGGAGCAGTACTTC
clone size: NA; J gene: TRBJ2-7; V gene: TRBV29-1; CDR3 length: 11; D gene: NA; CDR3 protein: CSILDTDEQYF; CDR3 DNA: TGCAGCATCCTGGACACGGACGAGCAGTACTTC
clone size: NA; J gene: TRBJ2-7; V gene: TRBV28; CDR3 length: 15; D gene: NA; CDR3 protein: CASSLGRGPTYEQYF; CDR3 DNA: TGTGCCAGCAGTTTGGGCCGCGGGCCGACCTACGAGCAGTACTTC
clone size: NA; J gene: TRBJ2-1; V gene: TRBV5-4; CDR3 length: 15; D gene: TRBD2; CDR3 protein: CASSWGLAGVDEQFF; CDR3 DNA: TGTGCCAGCAGCTGGGGACTAGCGGGGGTAGATGAGCAGTTCTTC
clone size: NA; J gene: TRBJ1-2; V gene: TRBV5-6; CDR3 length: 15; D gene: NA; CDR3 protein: CASSVAARGSYGYTF; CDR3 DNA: TGTGCCAGCAGTGTGGCTGCGAGGGGATCCTATGGCTACACCTTC
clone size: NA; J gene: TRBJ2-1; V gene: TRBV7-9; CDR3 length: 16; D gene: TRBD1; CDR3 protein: CASSLGVRGTGHEQFF; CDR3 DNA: TGTGCCAGCAGCTTAGGAGTCAGAGGGACAGGGCATGAGCAGTTCTTC
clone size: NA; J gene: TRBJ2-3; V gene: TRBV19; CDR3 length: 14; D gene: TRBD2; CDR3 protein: CASSMGREADTQYF; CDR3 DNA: TGTGCCAGTAGTATGGGGAGGGAGGCAGATACGCAGTATTTT
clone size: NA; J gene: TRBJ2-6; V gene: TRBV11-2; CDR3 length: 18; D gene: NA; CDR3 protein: CASSFGGPSFSGANVLTF; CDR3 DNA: TGTGCCAGCAGCTTCGGCGGGCCTTCCTTCTCTGGGGCCAACGTCCTGACTTTC
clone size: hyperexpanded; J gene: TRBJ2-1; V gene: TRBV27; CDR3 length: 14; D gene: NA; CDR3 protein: CASSPGSSYNEQFF; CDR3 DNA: TGTGCCAGCAGTCCAGGGAGCTCCTACAATGAGCAGTTCTTC
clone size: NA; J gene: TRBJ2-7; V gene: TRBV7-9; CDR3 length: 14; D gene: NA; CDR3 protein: CASSLRDSTYEQYF; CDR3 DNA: TGTGCCAGCAGCTTAAGAGACTCGACCTACGAGCAGTACTTC
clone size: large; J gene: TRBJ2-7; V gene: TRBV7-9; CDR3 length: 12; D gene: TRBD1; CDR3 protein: CASYSGGLEQYF; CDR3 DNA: TGTGCCAGCTACTCAGGGGGCCTCGAGCAGTACTTC
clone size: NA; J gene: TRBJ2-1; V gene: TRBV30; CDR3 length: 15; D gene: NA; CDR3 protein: CAWKGVGYARDEQFF; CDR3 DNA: TGTGCCTGGAAGGGCGTGGGATACGCTCGGGATGAGCAGTTCTTC
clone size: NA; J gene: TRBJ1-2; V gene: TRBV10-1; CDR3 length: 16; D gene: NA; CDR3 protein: CASSDLGVTDPYGYTF; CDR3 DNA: TGCGCCAGCAGCGATCTAGGAGTCACCGATCCCTATGGCTACACCTTC
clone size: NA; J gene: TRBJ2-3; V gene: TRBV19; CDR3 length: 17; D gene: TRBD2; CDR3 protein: CASSTRLAGGLIDTQYF; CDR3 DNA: TGTGCCAGTAGTACCCGACTAGCGGGAGGGTTAATAGATACGCAGTATTTT
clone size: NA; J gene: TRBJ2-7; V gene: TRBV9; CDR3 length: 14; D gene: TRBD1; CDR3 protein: CASTPGQEPYEQYF; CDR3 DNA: TGTGCCAGCACACCGGGACAGGAGCCCTACGAGCAGTACTTC
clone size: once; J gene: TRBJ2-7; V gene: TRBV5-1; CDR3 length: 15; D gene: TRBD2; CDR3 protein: CASSFLAGSSYEQYF; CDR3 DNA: TGCGCCAGCAGCTTCCTAGCGGGAAGCTCCTACGAGCAGTACTTC
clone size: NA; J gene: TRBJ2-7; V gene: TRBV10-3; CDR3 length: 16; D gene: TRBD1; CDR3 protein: CAISESGQGGTYEQYF; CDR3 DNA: TGTGCCATCAGTGAGTCAGGACAGGGAGGCACCTACGAGCAGTACTTC
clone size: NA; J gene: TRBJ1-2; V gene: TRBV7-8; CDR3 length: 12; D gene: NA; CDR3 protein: CASSPGTLGYTF; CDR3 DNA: TGTGCCAGCAGCCCAGGGACATTGGGCTACACCTTC
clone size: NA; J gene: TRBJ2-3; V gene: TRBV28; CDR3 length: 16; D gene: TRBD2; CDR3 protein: CASSRAGEGLADTQYF; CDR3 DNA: TGTGCCAGCAGCCGCGCGGGAGAAGGATTGGCAGATACGCAGTATTTT
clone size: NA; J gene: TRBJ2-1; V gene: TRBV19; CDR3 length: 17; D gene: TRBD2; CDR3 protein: CASSIEGTSPRWNEQFF; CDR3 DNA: TGTGCCAGTAGTATAGAAGGGACTAGCCCTCGCTGGAATGAGCAGTTCTTC
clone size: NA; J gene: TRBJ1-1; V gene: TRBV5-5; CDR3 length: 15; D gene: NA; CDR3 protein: CASSFSQGLNTEAFF; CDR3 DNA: TGTGCCAGCAGCTTCTCACAAGGGCTTAACACTGAAGCTTTCTTT
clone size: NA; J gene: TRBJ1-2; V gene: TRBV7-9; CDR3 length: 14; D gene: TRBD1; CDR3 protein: CASSLGVGQFGYTF; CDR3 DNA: TGTGCCAGCAGCTTAGGGGTGGGACAGTTTGGCTACACCTTC
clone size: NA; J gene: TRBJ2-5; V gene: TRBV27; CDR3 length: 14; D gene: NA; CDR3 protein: CASSFWKGSVTQYF; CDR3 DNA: TGTGCCAGCAGTTTTTGGAAGGGCTCGGTGACCCAGTACTTC
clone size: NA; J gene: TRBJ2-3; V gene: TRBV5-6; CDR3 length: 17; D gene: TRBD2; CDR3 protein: CASSLAFIAGGSDTQYF; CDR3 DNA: TGTGCCAGCAGCTTGGCCTTTATAGCGGGGGGTTCCGATACGCAGTATTTT
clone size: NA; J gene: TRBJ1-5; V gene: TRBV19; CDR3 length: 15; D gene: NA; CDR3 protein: CASSIASEGDQPQHF; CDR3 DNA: TGTGCCAGTAGTATCGCGAGTGAGGGGGATCAGCCCCAGCATTTT
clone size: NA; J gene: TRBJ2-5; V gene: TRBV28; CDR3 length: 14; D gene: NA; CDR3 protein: CASSDIRTQETQYF; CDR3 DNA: TGTGCCAGCAGTGACATTAGGACTCAAGAGACCCAGTACTTC
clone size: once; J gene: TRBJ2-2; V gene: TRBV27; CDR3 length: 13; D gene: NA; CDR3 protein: CASSSRVTGELFF; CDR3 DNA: TGTGCCAGCAGTTCCAGGGTCACCGGGGAGCTGTTTTTT
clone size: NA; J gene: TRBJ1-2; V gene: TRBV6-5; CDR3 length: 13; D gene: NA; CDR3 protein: CASSYRLWDSYTF; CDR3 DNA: TGTGCCAGCAGTTACCGACTTTGGGATAGCTACACCTTC
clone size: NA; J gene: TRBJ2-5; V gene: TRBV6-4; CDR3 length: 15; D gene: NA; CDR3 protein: CASSDMGPLRETQYF; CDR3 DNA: TGTGCCAGCAGTGACATGGGACCGTTGAGAGAGACCCAGTACTTC
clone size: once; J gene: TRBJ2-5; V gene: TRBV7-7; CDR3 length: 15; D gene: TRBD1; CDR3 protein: CASSYSTGGGETQYF; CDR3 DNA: TGTGCCAGCAGCTACAGCACAGGGGGCGGGGAGACCCAGTACTTC
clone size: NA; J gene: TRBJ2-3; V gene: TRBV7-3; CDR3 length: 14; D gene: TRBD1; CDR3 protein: CASSIQGLADTQYF; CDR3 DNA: TGTGCCAGCAGCATACAGGGGTTGGCAGATACGCAGTATTTT
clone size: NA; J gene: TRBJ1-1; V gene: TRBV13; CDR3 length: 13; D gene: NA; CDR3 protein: CASSLVANTEAFF; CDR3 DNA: TGTGCCAGCAGCTTAGTGGCGAACACTGAAGCTTTCTTT